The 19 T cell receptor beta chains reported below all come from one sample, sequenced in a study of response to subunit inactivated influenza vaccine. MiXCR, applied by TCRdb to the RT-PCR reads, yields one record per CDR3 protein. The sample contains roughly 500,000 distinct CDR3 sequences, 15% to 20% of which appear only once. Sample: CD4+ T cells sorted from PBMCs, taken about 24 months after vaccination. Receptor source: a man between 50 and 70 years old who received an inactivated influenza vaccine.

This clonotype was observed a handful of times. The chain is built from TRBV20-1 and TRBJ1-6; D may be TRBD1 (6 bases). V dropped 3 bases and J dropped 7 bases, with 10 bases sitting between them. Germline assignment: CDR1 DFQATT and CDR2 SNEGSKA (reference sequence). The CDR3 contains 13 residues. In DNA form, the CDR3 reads TGCAGTGCTAGTCGACAGGCCAATTCACCCCTCCACTTT. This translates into CSASRQANSPLHF.

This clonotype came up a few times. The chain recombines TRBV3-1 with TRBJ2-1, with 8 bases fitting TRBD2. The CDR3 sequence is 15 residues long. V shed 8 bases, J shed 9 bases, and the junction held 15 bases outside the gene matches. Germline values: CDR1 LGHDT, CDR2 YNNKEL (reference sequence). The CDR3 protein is CASGPLGGRSSEQFF. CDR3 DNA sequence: TGTGCCAGCGGTCCCCTGGGCGGGAGGAGCAGTGAGCAGTTCTTC.

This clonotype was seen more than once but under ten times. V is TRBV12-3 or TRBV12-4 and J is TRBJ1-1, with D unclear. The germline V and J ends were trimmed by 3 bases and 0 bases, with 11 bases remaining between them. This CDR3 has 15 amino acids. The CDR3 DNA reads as TGTGCCAGCAGTTTCCCTGGGGTGTTGAACACTGAAGCTTTCTTT. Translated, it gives CASSFPGVLNTEAFF.

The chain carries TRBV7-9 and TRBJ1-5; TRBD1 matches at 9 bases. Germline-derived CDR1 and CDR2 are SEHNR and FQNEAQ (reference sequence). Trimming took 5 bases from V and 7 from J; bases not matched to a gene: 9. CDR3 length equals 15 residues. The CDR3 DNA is TGTGCCAGCAGCGAACGGGGACAGGGAAACCAGCCCCAGCATTTT. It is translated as CASSERGQGNQPQHF. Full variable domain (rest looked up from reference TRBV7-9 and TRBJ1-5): DTGVSQNPRHKITKRGQNVTFRCDPISEHNRLYWYRQTLGQGPEFLTYFQNEAQLEKSRLLSDRFSAERPKGSFSTLEIQRTEQGDSAMYLCASSERGQGNQPQHFGDGTRLSIL.

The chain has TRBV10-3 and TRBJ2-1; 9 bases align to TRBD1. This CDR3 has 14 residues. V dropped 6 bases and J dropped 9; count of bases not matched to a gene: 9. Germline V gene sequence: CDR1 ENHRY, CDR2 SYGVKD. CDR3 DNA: TGTGCCATCAGGGCCGGGACAGGGATTTCTGAGCAGTTCTTC. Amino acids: CAIRAGTGISEQFF.

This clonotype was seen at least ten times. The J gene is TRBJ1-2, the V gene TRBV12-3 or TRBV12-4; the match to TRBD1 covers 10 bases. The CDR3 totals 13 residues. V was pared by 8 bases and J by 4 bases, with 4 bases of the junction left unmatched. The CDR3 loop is CASGGQGIYGYTF. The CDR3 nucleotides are TGTGCCAGCGGGGGACAGGGGATCTATGGCTACACCTTC.

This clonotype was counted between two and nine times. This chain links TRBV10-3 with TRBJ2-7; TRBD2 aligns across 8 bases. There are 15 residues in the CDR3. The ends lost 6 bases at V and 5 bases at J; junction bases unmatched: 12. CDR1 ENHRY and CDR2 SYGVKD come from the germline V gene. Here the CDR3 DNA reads TGTGCCATCAGCCCGCAGGGACTAGAGTTACACGAGCAGTACTTC. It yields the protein CAISPQGLELHEQYF.

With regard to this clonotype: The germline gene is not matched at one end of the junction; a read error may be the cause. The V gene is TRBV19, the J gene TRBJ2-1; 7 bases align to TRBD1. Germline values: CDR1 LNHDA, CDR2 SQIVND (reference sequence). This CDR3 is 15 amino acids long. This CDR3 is CASSIGTDIGNEQFF. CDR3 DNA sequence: TGTGCCAGTAGCATAGGGACAGACATAGGCAATGAGCAGTTCTTC.

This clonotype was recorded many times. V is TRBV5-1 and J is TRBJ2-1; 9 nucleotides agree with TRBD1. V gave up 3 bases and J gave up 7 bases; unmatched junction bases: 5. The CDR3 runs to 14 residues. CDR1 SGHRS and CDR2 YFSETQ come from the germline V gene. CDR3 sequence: CASSSRTGVNEQFF. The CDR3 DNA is TGCGCCAGCAGCTCTCGGACAGGGGTTAATGAGCAGTTCTTC. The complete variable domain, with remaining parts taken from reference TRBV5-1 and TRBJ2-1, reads KAGVTQTPRYLIKTRGQQVTLSCSPISGHRSVSWYQQTPGQGLQFLFEYFSETQRNKGNFPGRFSGRQFSNSRSEMNVSTLELGDSALYLCASSSRTGVNEQFFGPGTRLTVL.

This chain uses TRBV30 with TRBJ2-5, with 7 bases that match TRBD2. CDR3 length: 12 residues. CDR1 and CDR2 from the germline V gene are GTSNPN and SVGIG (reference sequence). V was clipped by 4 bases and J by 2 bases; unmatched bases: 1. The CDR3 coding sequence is TGTGCCTGGAACGGGGGGCAAGAGACCCAGTACTTC. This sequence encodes CAWNGGQETQYF.

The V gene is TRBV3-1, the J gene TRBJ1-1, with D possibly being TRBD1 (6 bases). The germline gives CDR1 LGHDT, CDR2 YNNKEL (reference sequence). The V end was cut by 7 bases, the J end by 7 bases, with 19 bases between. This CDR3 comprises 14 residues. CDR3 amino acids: CASNPTGLKGEAFF. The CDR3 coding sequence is TGTGCCAGCAACCCCACAGGGTTAAAGGGTGAAGCTTTCTTT.

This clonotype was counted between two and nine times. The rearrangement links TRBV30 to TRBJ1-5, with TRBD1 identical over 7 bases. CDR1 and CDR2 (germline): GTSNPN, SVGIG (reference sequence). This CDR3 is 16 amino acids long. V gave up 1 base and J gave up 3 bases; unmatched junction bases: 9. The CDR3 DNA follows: TGTGCCTGGAGTGCGACAACAGGGGTCATCAATCAGCCCCAGCATTTT. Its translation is CAWSATTGVINQPQHF.

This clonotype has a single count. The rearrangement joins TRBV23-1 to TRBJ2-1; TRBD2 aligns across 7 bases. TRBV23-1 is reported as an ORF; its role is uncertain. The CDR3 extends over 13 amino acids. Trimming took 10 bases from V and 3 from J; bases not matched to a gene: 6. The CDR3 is CANAGDLYNEQFF. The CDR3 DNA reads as TGCGCCAACGCGGGAGACCTCTACAATGAGCAGTTCTTC.

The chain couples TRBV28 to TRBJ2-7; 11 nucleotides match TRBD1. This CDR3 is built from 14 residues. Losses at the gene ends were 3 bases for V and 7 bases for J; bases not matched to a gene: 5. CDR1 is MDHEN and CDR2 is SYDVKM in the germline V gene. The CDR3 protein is CASSFRDRGGEQYF. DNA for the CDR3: TGTGCCAGCAGTTTCCGGGACAGGGGGGGAGAGCAGTACTTC.

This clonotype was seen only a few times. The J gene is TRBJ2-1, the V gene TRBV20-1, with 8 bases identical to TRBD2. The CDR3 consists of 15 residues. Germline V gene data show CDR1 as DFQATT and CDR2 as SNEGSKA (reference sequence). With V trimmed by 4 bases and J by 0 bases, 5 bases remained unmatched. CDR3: CSAILAGSSYNEQFF. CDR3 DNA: TGCAGTGCTATCTTAGCGGGAAGCTCCTACAATGAGCAGTTCTTC.

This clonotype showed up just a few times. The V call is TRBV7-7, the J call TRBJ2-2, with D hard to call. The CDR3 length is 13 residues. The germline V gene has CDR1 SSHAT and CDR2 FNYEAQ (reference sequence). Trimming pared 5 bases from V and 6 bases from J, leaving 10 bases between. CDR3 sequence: CASSPTTAGELFF. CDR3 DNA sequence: TGTGCCAGCAGCCCTACAACGGCCGGGGAGCTGTTTTTT.

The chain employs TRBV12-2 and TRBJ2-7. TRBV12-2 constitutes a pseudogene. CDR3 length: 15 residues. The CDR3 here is CASRLVGGISYEQYF. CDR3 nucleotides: TGTGCAAGTCGCTTGGTCGGAGGCATCTCCTACGAGCAGTACTTC.

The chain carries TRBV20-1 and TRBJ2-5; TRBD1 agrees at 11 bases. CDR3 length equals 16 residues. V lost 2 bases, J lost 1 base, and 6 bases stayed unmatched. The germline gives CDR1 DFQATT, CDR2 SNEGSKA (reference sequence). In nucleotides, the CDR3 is TGCAGTGCTAGACGGGACAGGGGGATTCTCCAAGAGACCCAGTACTTC. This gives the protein CSARRDRGILQETQYF.

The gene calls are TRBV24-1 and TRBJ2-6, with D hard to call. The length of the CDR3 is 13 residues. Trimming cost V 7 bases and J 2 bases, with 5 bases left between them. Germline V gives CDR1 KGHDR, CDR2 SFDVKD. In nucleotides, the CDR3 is TGTGCCACCAGCGAACCTGGGGCCAACGTCCTGACTTTC. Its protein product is CATSEPGANVLTF.